Below, 11 T cell receptor beta chains from the same sample are listed, as sequenced in a study of blood T cells in healthy people across ages. Using a J-beta primer mix together with a sample-barcoded 5' primer, a second PCR was run for roughly 6 to 12 cycles. TCRdb called the 5' RACE reads again in MiXCR, with one record for every CDR3 protein. The sample includes a few hundred thousand distinct CDR3 sequences, about 26% of them seen just once. These data also featured in a second study, about T cells of mothers and their children.

The sample comprised blood. The receptors were sampled from a boy between 2 and 10 years old in good health.

This clonotype was seen more than once but under ten times. This chain connects TRBV4-1 to TRBJ2-4; perhaps TRBD2 as D (6 bases). CDR1 and CDR2 (germline): MGHRA, YSYEKL. Deletions cut 0 bases from V and 3 bases from J, with 18 bases between. This CDR3 has 18 residues. CDR3 sequence (DNA): TGCGCCAGCAGCCAAGACGTGGGCGGAGGGATAGGCAAAAACATTCAGTACTTC. Residues: CASSQDVGGGIGKNIQYF.

The gene calls are TRBV20-1 and TRBJ2-5; D is undetermined. The V end was cut by 6 bases, the J end by 2 bases, with 13 bases between. The CDR3 extends over 13 amino acids. The V gene's germline CDR1 is DFQATT and CDR2 SNEGSKA (reference sequence). The CDR3 bases are TGCAGTGCGAGCACGGCCAGGCAAGAGACCCAGTACTTC. This gives the protein CSASTARQETQYF.

This clonotype was detected a few times. V gene TRBV10-3 combines with J gene TRBJ2-1; 9 bases agree with TRBD1. The DNA matches TRBJ2-7 better at its end, which makes the J call doubtful. CDR1 and CDR2 (germline): ENHRY, SYGVKD. The CDR3 extends over 13 amino acids. Here the CDR3 DNA reads TGTGCCATCAACCCGACAGGGGGCTACGAGCAGTACTTC. Translation: CAINPTGGYEQYF.

The rearrangement joins TRBV2 to TRBJ2-1; D is perhaps TRBD1 or TRBD2 (6 bases each). The CDR3 contains 17 residues. The germline V and J ends were trimmed by 6 bases and 0 bases, with 18 bases remaining between them. CDR1 and CDR2 (germline): SNHLY, FYNNEI. This chain's CDR3 is CASSEGGGVSSYNEQFF. DNA of the CDR3: TGTGCCAGCAGCGAGGGGGGTGGAGTAAGCTCCTACAATGAGCAGTTCTTC.

In the case of this clonotype: Germline and junction disagree at one end, which may indicate a read error. The chain combines TRBV6-2 or TRBV6-3 with TRBJ2-3; TRBD2 agrees at 7 bases. The CDR3 is made up of 15 amino acids. Germline V CDR1 and CDR2: MNHEY, SVGEGT. The CDR3 sequence: CASSYPYGTTDAQYF. CDR3 DNA: TGTGCCAGCAGTTACCCCTATGGGACTACAGATGCGCAGTATTTT.

The rearrangement joins TRBV11-2 to TRBJ1-3; no definite D call. The V gene's germline CDR1 is SGHAT and CDR2 FQNNGV. V was shortened by 5 bases and J by 0 bases, with 11 bases between the two germline ends. The CDR3 is 15 residues long. Here the CDR3 DNA reads TGTGCCAGCAGCCGCTATTCCGACTCTGGAAACACCATATATTTT. Protein product: CASSRYSDSGNTIYF.

The genes are TRBV6-2 or TRBV6-3 and TRBJ2-2, with TRBD2 identical over 10 bases. This CDR3 has 16 residues. V shed 4 bases, J shed 5 bases, and the junction held 7 bases outside the gene matches. CDR1 and CDR2 (germline): MNHEY, SVGEGT. The chain's CDR3 is CASSFLAGALTGELFF. As DNA, the CDR3 is TGTGCCAGCAGTTTTCTAGCGGGAGCTCTGACCGGGGAGCTGTTTTTT.

J is TRBJ2-5 and V is TRBV7-9, with a possible D match to TRBD2 (6 bases). CDR3 length: 15 residues. Germline CDR1 reads SEHNR; CDR2 reads FQNEAQ (reference sequence). V shed 6 bases and J shed 5 bases, with 19 bases lying between them. The CDR3 nucleotides are TGTGCCAGCAGGACCGGGACTGGCATGGACGAGACCCAGTACTTC. It translates to CASRTGTGMDETQYF.

The CDR3 DNA is TGCAGTGCTCCTAGCGGAAGGATAGATACGCAGTATTTT. It specifies CSAPSGRIDTQYF. This chain links TRBV20-1 with TRBJ2-3; 7 bases map to TRBD2. Germline CDR1 and CDR2: DFQATT and SNEGSKA (reference sequence). The V and J ends lost 5 bases and 5 bases, in that order; junction bases with no gene match: 7. The CDR3 runs to 13 residues.

This chain joins TRBV5-1 and TRBJ2-2, with 9 bases fitting TRBD1. The length of the CDR3 is 14 residues. J gave up 0 bases and V 7 bases, and 1 base lay outside the gene matches. The germline V gene has CDR1 SGHRS and CDR2 YFSETQ. CDR3 sequence reads: CASRDRANTGELFF. For the CDR3, the DNA is TGCGCCAGCCGGGACAGGGCGAACACCGGGGAGCTGTTTTTT.

The chain joins TRBV6-5 to TRBJ2-1; 12 positions match TRBD1. V dropped 2 bases and J dropped 2; count of bases not matched to a gene: 4. The CDR3 sequence is 17 residues long. CDR1 and CDR2 (germline): MNHEY, SVGAGI. In nucleotides, the CDR3 is TGTGCCAGCAGTTACGGGACAGGGGGCTGGGCCTACAATGAGCAGTTCTTC. Translation: CASSYGTGGWAYNEQFF.